This T cell receptor beta chain was documented in a study of CD8 T cells in Susac syndrome. An amount of RNA that ranged from about 0.45 to 1 ug was reverse transcribed with random hexamers. TCRdb reprocessed the immunoSEQ multiplex PCR reads with MiXCR, giving one entry per CDR3 protein. This table holds roughly 50,000 distinct CDR3 sequences, over 85% found once. This clonotype was obtained from a human donor in good health. Source material: CD8+ T cells from PBMCs.

CDR3 sequence (DNA): TGTGCCAGCAGTTTCCTAAGCAGAGTCCCAGATACGCAGTATTTT. Translated, it gives CASSFLSRVPDTQYF. This chain links TRBV28 with TRBJ2-3, with unresolved D. The V end lost 3 bases, the J end lost 4 bases, and 14 bases lay between the germline ends. CDR1 and CDR2 (germline): MDHEN, SYDVKM. The CDR3 contains 15 residues.